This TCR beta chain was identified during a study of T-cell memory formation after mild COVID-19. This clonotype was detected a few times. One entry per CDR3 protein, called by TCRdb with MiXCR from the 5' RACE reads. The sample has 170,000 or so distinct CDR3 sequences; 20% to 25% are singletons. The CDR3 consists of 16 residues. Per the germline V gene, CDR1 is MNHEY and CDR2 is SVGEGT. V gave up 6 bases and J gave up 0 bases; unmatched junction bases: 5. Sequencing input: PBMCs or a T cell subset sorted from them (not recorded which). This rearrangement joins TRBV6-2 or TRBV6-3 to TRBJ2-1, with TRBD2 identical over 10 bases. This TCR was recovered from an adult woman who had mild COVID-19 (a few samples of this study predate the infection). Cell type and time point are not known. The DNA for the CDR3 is TGTGCCAGCAGCGGACTAGCGGAGAACTCCTACAATGAGCAGTTCTTC. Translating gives CASSGLAENSYNEQFF.